This T cell receptor beta chain was identified in a study of blood T cell repertoires in COVID-19. Study context: Sites in the United States, Italy and Spain provided acute and convalescent COVID-19 samples.

V lost 1 base and J lost 0; bases outside the gene matches: 2. Germline CDR1 reads SGHTA; CDR2 reads FQGNSA. The CDR3 extends over 15 amino acids. Authors' processing steps: Amplification from reference gene primers served as the basis for estimated nucleated cell counts. Sequencing used immunoSEQ multiplex PCR; TCRdb keeps in-frame clones, though not all of them. That table supplies the V and J calls and clone size; D and trimming were determined from the DNA. The table lists 150,000 or so clones, approximately 90% of them singletons, with nearly 5% in the top ten. Sequencing was performed on peripheral blood. The rearrangement joins TRBV7-2 to TRBJ2-7; 8 bases are a match to TRBD1. The sequence came from a man aged 25 to 40 with COVID-19, enrolled during active disease. The CDR3, as DNA: TGTGCCAGCAGCTTAGGACAGGGGAGCTCCTACGAGCAGTACTTC. It translates to CASSLGQGSSYEQYF. Full variable domain (rest looked up from reference TRBV7-2 and TRBJ2-7): GAGVSQSPSNKVTEKGKDVELRCDPISGHTALYWYRQSLGQGLEFLIYFQGNSAPDKSGLPSDRFSAERTGGSVSTLTIQRTQQEDSAVYLCASSLGQGSSYEQYFGPGTRLTVT.